This T cell receptor (beta chain) was documented in a study of cytomegalovirus exposure and HLA in healthy donors (dated by TCRdb to the late 2010s). Context from the whole study: In an earlier analysis of 587 of the donors, 276 Gb of sequence data and 117 million unique TCR beta sequences from approximately 180 million T cells were reported. An early release covering just under 650 HLA-typed donors comprised roughly 300 gigabases of sequencing data and some 79 million unique TCR sequences. The genetic ancestry cluster associated with self-reported Caucasian donors included over 80% of the approximately 430 genotyped donors. The study aimed to test whether signatures of past pathogen exposure could be identified by cataloging public T cell receptors. The T cell repertoires of around 730 subjects were profiled by immunosequencing and related to cytomegalovirus serostatus. In addition to the first cohort of 650 to 800 subjects, a separate validation cohort of 120 different subjects was used. High-throughput TCR immunosequencing, statistical association of individual TCRs with disease status, and machine learning were combined to predict cytomegalovirus infection status. A later analysis re-analyzed previously published TCR beta repertoires from 666 donors and added high-resolution HLA genotyping to study TCR occurrence patterns. The later analysis used no new phenotypic data to find candidate immune exposures, relying instead on TCR beta sequences and their occurrence across donors. An earlier analysis of several hundred of the donors used high-throughput TCR beta sequencing to judge whether each TCR beta V gene segment behaved as functional or pseudogenic. Donor age, sex, ethnicity and CMV serostatus were compiled alongside the repertoire data. In a later genetic analysis, genome-wide SNP genotypes for about three fifths of the roughly 670 donors were used, and that subset was treated as a discovery cohort. Every discovery cohort repertoire had been produced on one sequencing platform. Both class I and class II loci were covered by HLA typing, at four-digit resolution. Typing coverage differed by locus: A, B, C, DRB1 and DQB1 were typed in roughly 629-630 donors, DQA1 in 500 to 550, DPA1 in over 600, and DPB1 in just under 480. Four or five DR-DQ haplotypes were treated as single units for association and clustering because of strong linkage in the cohort. Among 300 to 500 genotyped donors of the cohort, an average of approximately 240,000 unique TCR beta nucleotide sequences was sequenced per donor, of which roughly 17% were non-productive. Broader findings and caveats from the paper: According to a later genetic analysis, donors in an Asian-associated ancestry cluster had fewer N-insertions in productive TCRs than the approximately 670-donor mean. Across donors, most TCR sequences were observed very rarely, whereas some public TCRs were present in many individuals. In an earlier analysis of some 640 of the donors, most TCR beta V segments were observed in productive rearrangements about 87% or about 30% of the time, broadly matching IMGT annotations. According to a later analysis, TCR association rates differed among HLA loci, with DRB1 alleles showing the most associated TCRs and HLA-C alleles showing the fewest. Several of the top co-occurrence clusters appeared to be linked to parvovirus B19, influenza, CMV and Epstein-Barr virus, according to a later analysis. Because counts were too low, about 15 rarely observed V segments, including chromosome 9 orphons, were left out of the earlier analysis of some 600 of the donors. CMV serostatus was the only immune exposure information available for the cohort. When HLA alleles, especially DR and DQ, strongly co-occurred, attributing TCR associations to individual alleles was difficult. Three of the identified cytomegalovirus-associated TCR beta chains were confirmed in vitro to be specific for cytomegalovirus antigens. Correlated functional status among segregating V segments might reflect linkage disequilibrium, but an unknown experimental factor could not be ruled out. According to a later analysis, most CMV-associated TCR beta chains appeared to be HLA-restricted, and the HLA associations seemed to be driven largely by CMV exposure. A group of highly shared sequence variants was considered likely to be a technical artifact of the sequencing pipeline. A total of about 150 TCR beta chains were listed by the study as associated with cytomegalovirus. The 87-base-pair reads could not distinguish some IMGT-functional V segments, including TRBV6-2 and TRBV6-3, so those segments were excluded. A later analysis found that HLA-associated TCR beta chains were more clonally expanded and had lower generation probabilities than equally common non-associated chains. Because HLA typing was missing for some donors at each locus, association tests included only the typed subset. In a later analysis, some 17,000 TCR beta sequences were associated with specific HLA alleles at a false discovery rate of 0.05. According to the authors, the approach could potentially be generalized to other disease states and immunological phenotypes. This cohort had only TCR beta chains sequenced, and the lack of alpha or paired-chain data limited which features could be detected. A later genetic analysis associated a missense DCLRE1C variant with V-gene and J-gene trimming of TCR beta chains, and an independent cohort replicated the association. The classifier was reported to diagnose cytomegalovirus status with high specificity and sensitivity in both the original cohort and the validation cohort. A further reported finding was that TCR beta sequences accurately predicted the HLA-A and HLA-B alleles for most subjects in the first cohort. The presence/absence analyses assumed that sequencing depth was roughly uniform across donors, and that assumption may not be true.

The method was the immunoSEQ multiplex PCR assay. A mixture of 60 forward primers for TCR Vbeta segments and 13 reverse primers for TCR Jbeta segments was used in the multiplex PCR. Amplification of the CDR3 region of rearranged TCR beta genes was performed with a multiplex PCR assay on genomic DNA. The amplified TCR beta libraries were sequenced on the Illumina HiSeq System as 87-base-pair reads. Regarding the original processing steps: A later analysis counted tens of millions of unique TCR beta chains across the 640 or so repertoires, and some 11 million of these chains were shared by at least two donors. To remove PCR and sequencing errors, raw reads were error-corrected and collapsed into unique sequences using a nearest-neighbor algorithm that merged closely related sequences. CDR3 sequences were aligned to IMGT reference sequences to assign V, D and J gene segments. For a sequence to be retained, a match of at least six nucleotides was required to both a V gene segment and a J gene segment. Rearrangements were called productive when the CDR3 lacked stop codons and stayed in frame with V and J; all others were non-productive. CDR3 was defined according to IMGT convention as the region running from the second conserved V-encoded cysteine to the conserved J-encoded phenylalanine. The earlier analysis of about 590 of the donors excluded sequences that lacked an unambiguous match to a single V gene segment. An earlier analysis of several hundred of the donors called V segments functional above 56.7% productive rearrangements and segregating when the between-donor standard deviation exceeded 5%. A statistical classification framework was developed to diagnose cytomegalovirus status using the catalog of TCR beta chain sequences. A later analysis assigned V and J genes by comparing TCR nucleotide sequences with IMGT/GENE-DB human TR gene sequences. In a later analysis, CDR3 sequences and most-parsimonious VDJ recombination scenarios were assigned using the TCRdist pipeline. In a later analysis, each TCR beta chain was defined by its CDR3 amino acid sequence together with its V-gene family, and reads lacking a unique V-gene family were excluded. A later analysis removed over 500 highly shared, low-generation-probability nucleotide sequences to deal with suspected cross-contamination and a sequencing artifact. For each public chain, a later analysis derived a clonal expansion index from normalized ranks of inferred template counts within each repertoire. In a later analysis, generation probabilities were computed with a VDJ recombination model fitted to out-of-frame rearrangements, and the resulting probabilities were checked against IGoR. Hypergeometric tests were used in a later analysis to score TCR-TCR, TCR-HLA and TCR-CMV co-occurrence, with a repertoire-size bias correction applied to the TCR pairs. False discovery rates were estimated in a later analysis by permuting HLA or CMV assignments 20 times. A later analysis grouped co-occurring TCRs with DBSCAN, adding TCRdist sequence similarity when clustering within HLA-allele-positive subsets. For co-occurrence clustering, repertoires with fewer than 30,000 or more than 120,000 public chains were excluded, along with five repertoires with anomalous nucleotide sharing. The clones in this table, taken by TCRdb from immuneACCESS, are in-frame only. Not every clone is retained; where verified, under half of the shortfall comes from an unresolved V gene, and the cause of the rest is unknown. The V and J calls and clone size come from that table; D and trimming were worked out from the DNA. The sample table lists 120,000 to 150,000 clones, around 76% of them with a count of one. The top ten clonotypes cover more than 3% of the sample.

The cohort comprised some 730 healthy bone marrow donors. At the time of sampling, all cohort members were nominally healthy, though unrecorded immune exposures were likely present. The donor tested CMV seronegative, placing the donor among the 352 seronegative members of the cohort. A peripheral blood sample was collected from each donor, and TCR beta sequencing was performed on peripheral blood mononuclear cells. The Qiagen DNeasy Blood Extraction Kit was used to extract genomic DNA from the blood cell samples. V is shortened by 0 bases, J by 4 bases, and the region joining them spans 11 bases. The CDR3 measures 15 amino acids from cysteine to phenylalanine. Of the read, only the CDR3 DNA is kept; its 45 bases are in frame from base 1. According to the germline V gene (reference sequence), CDR1 reads LNHDA and CDR2 reads SQIVND. About this clone: Its antigen remains undetermined. Base qualities are not provided; no much larger clone lies one nucleotide away.

Specimen: PBMCs. The chain is assembled from TRBV19 and TRBJ2-3; TRBD1 is possibly the D segment (5 matching bases). The sequence was collected from a man aged 18 to 30 in good health and CMV-seronegative. The CDR3 loop reads CASSIDSQAADTQYF. Read as DNA, the sequence is TGTGCCAGTAGTATAGATTCACAGGCTGCAGATACGCAGTATTTT.